Shown below are 30 T cell receptor beta chains from a single sample sequenced in a study of blood T cell repertoires in COVID-19. Assay used: immunoSEQ multiplex PCR; TCRdb lists only in-frame clones, some missing. The sample has fewer than 150,000 clones, 60% to 85% seen once. The sequenced material came from peripheral blood. These receptors were obtained from a man between 65 and 79 years old with acute or convalescent COVID-19.

The chain joins TRBV6-5 to TRBJ1-3; TRBD1 might be the D (6 bases). CDR1 is MNHEY, CDR2 SVGAGI, per germline. Trimming shortened V by 10 bases and J by 4 bases, and 14 bases separated the two germline ends. The CDR3 length is 13 residues. The CDR3 loop reads CATLQGSGNTIYF. CDR3 in DNA: TGTGCCACCTTACAGGGCTCCGGAAACACCATATATTTT.

This chain uses TRBV11-2 with TRBJ2-3; 12 bases line up with TRBD2. The V segment lost 1 base and the J segment 0 bases; nucleotides outside the gene matches: 8. CDR3 length equals 19 residues. Germline-derived CDR1 and CDR2 are SGHAT and FQNNGV. CDR3 in DNA: TGTGCCAGCAGCTTAGGACTAGCGGGGGACCTACTCAGCACAGATACGCAGTATTTT. Its translation is CASSLGLAGDLLSTDTQYF. The entire variable domain, with the rest obtained from reference TRBV11-2 and TRBJ2-3, is as follows: EAGVAQSPRYKIIEKRQSVAFWCNPISGHATLYWYQQILGQGPKLLIQFQNNGVVDDSQLPKDRFSAERLKGVDSTLKIQPAKLEDSAVYLCASSLGLAGDLLSTDTQYFGPGTRLTVL.

The chain employs TRBV18 and TRBJ1-2, with a possible D match to TRBD1 (6 bases). V was shortened by 0 bases and J by 8 bases, with 13 bases between the two germline ends. Germline V CDR1 and CDR2: KGHSH, LQKENI. The CDR3 sequence is 14 residues long. The chain's CDR3 is CASSPPGGAQGYTF. CDR3 in DNA: TGTGCCAGCTCACCACCGGGGGGGGCGCAGGGCTACACCTTC. Full variable domain (rest looked up from reference TRBV18 and TRBJ1-2): NAGVMQNPRHLVRRRGQEARLRCSPMKGHSHVYWYRQLPEEGLKFMVYLQKENIIDESGMPKERFSAEFPKEGPSILRIQQVVRGDSAAYFCASSPPGGAQGYTFGSGTRLTVV.

This rearrangement joins TRBV3-1 (or the pseudogene TRBV3-2) to TRBJ1-4; D is undetermined. V dropped 1 base and J dropped 8 bases, with 8 bases sitting between them. The CDR3 extends over 13 amino acids. From germline, CDR1 is LGHDT and CDR2 YNNKEL (reference sequence). Here the CDR3 DNA reads TGTGCCAGCAGCCAAGTCAGGAAAGAAAAACTGTTTTTT. Protein product: CASSQVRKEKLFF.

CDR3: CASSHLTSGGKTQYF. The CDR3 bases are TGTGCCAGCAGCCATCTGACTAGCGGGGGTAAGACCCAGTACTTC. The chain employs TRBV3-1 (or the pseudogene TRBV3-2) and TRBJ2-5; 12 bases are a match to TRBD2. Germline loops: CDR1 LGHDT, CDR2 YNNKEL (reference sequence). The CDR3 runs to 15 residues. With V trimmed by 3 bases and J by 6 bases, 5 bases remained unmatched.

The gene calls are TRBV7-8 and TRBJ2-7; D may be TRBD1 (6 bases). Germline V gene sequence: CDR1 SGHVS, CDR2 FQNEAQ. The CDR3 has 15 amino acids. The V gene lost 1 base and the J gene lost 0 bases, with 10 bases spanning the gap. The CDR3 sequence is CASSLERTASYEQYF. DNA of the CDR3: TGTGCCAGCAGCTTAGAAAGGACAGCCTCCTACGAGCAGTACTTC.

The chain joins TRBV27 to TRBJ2-3, with 9 bases lining up with TRBD1. CDR1 is MNHEY, CDR2 SMNVEV, per germline (reference sequence). The CDR3 sequence is 15 residues long. The ends lost 7 bases at V and 6 bases at J; junction bases unmatched: 11. The CDR3 loop reads CASNPFGQGRDTQYF. CDR3 bases: TGTGCCAGCAATCCATTCGGACAGGGGAGGGATACGCAGTATTTT.

CDR3 DNA: TGTGCCACCCGGACACTGAACACTGAAGCTTTCTTT. Translation: CATRTLNTEAFF. This chain uses TRBV12-3 or TRBV12-4 with TRBJ1-1; D is possibly TRBD1 (5 bases). CDR3 length: 12 residues. Trimming removed 10 bases from V and 0 bases from J, with 9 bases in between.

This chain links TRBV5-1 with TRBJ2-3, with 7 bases aligning to TRBD1. J was trimmed by 2 bases and V by 3 bases; bases with no gene match: 3. The germline V gene has CDR1 SGHRS and CDR2 YFSETQ. The CDR3 runs to 14 residues. The CDR3 region has the DNA TGCGCCAGCAGCTCGGGACAGACCACAGATACGCAGTATTTT. It specifies CASSSGQTTDTQYF. The full variable domain, rest sourced from reference TRBV5-1 and TRBJ2-3, is KAGVTQTPRYLIKTRGQQVTLSCSPISGHRSVSWYQQTPGQGLQFLFEYFSETQRNKGNFPGRFSGRQFSNSRSEMNVSTLELGDSALYLCASSSGQTTDTQYFGPGTRLTVL.

The genes are TRBV5-6 and TRBJ1-4, with 8 bases lining up with TRBD1. Germline CDR1 and CDR2: SGHDT and YYEEEE. This CDR3 has 14 residues. V lost 6 bases to trimming and J lost 8 bases; unmatched junction nucleotides: 9. The CDR3, as DNA: TGTGCCAGCAACGAGGACAGGGTTGGCGAAAAACTGTTTTTT. Protein sequence: CASNEDRVGEKLFF.

Notes on this clone: Other DNA sequences within the sample encode an identical CDR3. The V and J genes are TRBV9 and TRBJ2-7, with TRBD1 identical over 9 bases. CDR1 and CDR2 from the germline V gene are SGDLS and YYNGEE. The CDR3 has 14 residues. Trimming took 0 bases from V and 3 from J; bases not matched to a gene: 1. The CDR3 protein is CASSVGQGDYEQYF. The DNA of the CDR3 is TGTGCCAGCAGCGTAGGACAGGGGGACTACGAGCAGTACTTC.

This chain connects TRBV5-4 to TRBJ1-2; tentatively, D is TRBD1 (5 bases). This CDR3 has 13 amino acids. CDR1 is SGHNT, CDR2 YYREEE, per germline (reference sequence). The germline V and J ends were trimmed by 4 bases and 2 bases, with 9 bases remaining between them. Here the CDR3 DNA reads TGTGCCAGCAGCCCGACAGCGAACTATGGCTACACCTTC. Protein product: CASSPTANYGYTF.

The J gene is TRBJ2-7, the V gene TRBV5-4; D ambiguous. Per the germline V gene, CDR1 is SGHNT and CDR2 is YYREEE (reference sequence). CDR3 length: 14 residues. V lost 3 bases to trimming and J lost 0 bases, with 10 bases between them. The CDR3: CASSSPASSYEQYF. CDR3 nucleotide sequence: TGTGCCAGCAGCTCCCCCGCCAGCTCCTACGAGCAGTACTTC.

The V and J genes are TRBV6-5 and TRBJ1-2, with D perhaps matching TRBD1 (5 bases). V gave up 5 bases and J gave up 8 bases, with 21 bases separating them. The CDR3 loop spans 15 amino acids. Germline CDR1 MNHEY, CDR2 SVGAGI. The DNA for the CDR3 is TGTGCCAGCAGTCGCCCAGGAGGGGCGGGAAGCGGCTACACCTTC. Translation: CASSRPGGAGSGYTF.

The chain joins TRBV7-2 to TRBJ2-1, with TRBD2 matching over 9 bases. Germline V gene data show CDR1 as SGHTA and CDR2 as FQGNSA. Losses at the gene ends were 0 bases for V and 7 bases for J; bases not matched to a gene: 4. The CDR3 consists of 15 residues. CDR3 nucleotide sequence: TGTGCCAGCAGCTTAGCGGCGGGGGGGCCGAATGAGCAGTTCTTC. Translated: CASSLAAGGPNEQFF.

The chain has TRBV5-4 and TRBJ2-1, with TRBD2 as a possible D gene (5 bases). Trimming took 1 base from V and 4 from J, leaving 9 bases between them. This CDR3 is 14 amino acids long. Per the germline V gene, CDR1 is SGHNT and CDR2 is YYREEE (reference sequence). The CDR3 loop is CASSLRGFYNEQFF. The CDR3 coding sequence is TGTGCCAGCAGCTTGCGGGGTTTTTACAATGAGCAGTTCTTC.

In the case of this clone: Being one base from a much bigger clone, this may be a read error. This chain connects TRBV27 to TRBJ1-5; 11 bases are shared with TRBD1. Germline CDR1 and CDR2: MNHEY and SMNVEV (reference sequence). The CDR3 covers 15 residues. With 6 bases clipped from V and 1 base from J, the junction kept 2 bases outside the gene matches. CDR3 DNA: TGTGCCAGCAGGGACAGGGGGCTGAGCAATCAGCCCCAGCATTTT. Amino acids: CASRDRGLSNQPQHF.

This clone was seen more than once but under ten times. The rearrangement links TRBV6-2 or TRBV6-3 to TRBJ1-2, with unresolved D. Germline V gene sequence: CDR1 MNHEY, CDR2 SVGEGT. This CDR3 is built from 13 residues. Trimming took 2 bases from V and 4 from J, leaving 8 bases between them. CDR3 DNA sequence: TGTGCCAGCAGTTACGGGTCAGGCTATGGCTACACCTTC. Translated: CASSYGSGYGYTF.

V is TRBV5-1 and J is TRBJ2-7; tentatively, D is TRBD1 (6 bases). The germline V gene encodes CDR1 SGHRS and CDR2 YFSETQ. The CDR3 consists of 14 residues. Trimming removed 4 bases from V and 0 bases from J, with 11 bases in between. CDR3 in amino acids: CASSRGSYSYEQYF. CDR3 nucleotides: TGCGCCAGCAGCAGGGGGAGTTACTCCTACGAGCAGTACTTC. Filled out from reference TRBV5-1 and TRBJ2-7, the complete variable domain reads KAGVTQTPRYLIKTRGQQVTLSCSPISGHRSVSWYQQTPGQGLQFLFEYFSETQRNKGNFPGRFSGRQFSNSRSEMNVSTLELGDSALYLCASSRGSYSYEQYFGPGTRLTVT.

The table lists this clone with a count of one. The V gene is TRBV5-1, the J gene TRBJ2-7, with 11 bases fitting TRBD1. Germline lookup yields CDR1 SGHRS and CDR2 YFSETQ. J was trimmed by 0 bases and V by 5 bases; bases with no gene match: 1. There are 14 residues in the CDR3. This CDR3 reads CASRGQGVSYEQYF. CDR3 DNA sequence: TGCGCCAGCAGGGGACAGGGGGTCTCCTACGAGCAGTACTTC.

The chain recombines TRBV5-8 with TRBJ1-2; TRBD1 matches 8 bases. The ends lost 2 bases at V and 4 bases at J; junction bases unmatched: 4. The CDR3 covers 14 residues. CDR1 SGHTS and CDR2 YDEGEE come from the germline V gene. Here the CDR3 DNA reads TGTGCCAGCAGCTTCAGGACAGGGATCTATGGCTACACCTTC. Translating it yields CASSFRTGIYGYTF.

A single count supports this clone. The CDR3 DNA reads as TGTGCCAGCAGTTCCCGTCAGACCGGGGAGCTGTTTTTT. Its translation: CASSSRQTGELFF. This chain connects TRBV12-3 or TRBV12-4 to TRBJ2-2; D unclear. The germline V and J ends were trimmed by 4 bases and 5 bases, with 8 bases remaining between them. The CDR3 is made up of 13 amino acids.

V and J are TRBV7-2 and TRBJ1-1; D not certain. V was cut by 4 bases and J by 1 base, with 7 bases left in between. The CDR3 loop spans 13 amino acids. The V gene's germline CDR1 is SGHTA and CDR2 FQGNSA. The CDR3 protein is CASSSQPNTEAFF. The CDR3, as DNA: TGTGCCAGCAGCTCACAGCCGAACACTGAAGCTTTCTTT.

This clone was recorded only once. The chain joins TRBV5-4 to TRBJ2-7; 10 nucleotides line up with TRBD2. The CDR3 consists of 14 residues. Germline values: CDR1 SGHNT, CDR2 YYREEE (reference sequence). The ends lost 4 bases at V and 6 bases at J; junction bases unmatched: 7. The CDR3 coding sequence is TGTGCCAGCAGCCATCCGGGACTAGCGCCCGAGCAGTACTTC. Residues: CASSHPGLAPEQYF.

This clone was counted a few times. V is TRBV3-1 (or the pseudogene TRBV3-2) and J is TRBJ1-1; D is ambiguous. CDR3 length: 12 amino acids. From germline, CDR1 is LGHDT and CDR2 YNNKEL (reference sequence). Trimming cost V 4 bases and J 1 base, with 4 bases left between them. DNA for the CDR3: TGTGCCAGCAGCCGGCAGAACACTGAAGCTTTCTTT. Amino acids: CASSRQNTEAFF.

The V call is TRBV18, the J call TRBJ2-7, with D perhaps TRBD1 (5 bases). CDR1 KGHSH and CDR2 LQKENI come from the germline V gene. V shed 1 base and J shed 3 bases, with 13 bases lying between them. This CDR3 is built from 15 residues. Written as DNA, the CDR3 is TGTGCCAGCTCACCACAGTCAGGGATAGTCTACGAGCAGTACTTC. Protein product: CASSPQSGIVYEQYF. Using reference TRBV18 and TRBJ2-7 for the parts outside the CDR3, the full variable domain is NAGVMQNPRHLVRRRGQEARLRCSPMKGHSHVYWYRQLPEEGLKFMVYLQKENIIDESGMPKERFSAEFPKEGPSILRIQQVVRGDSAAYFCASSPQSGIVYEQYFGPGTRLTVT.

This clone appeared once. The chain recombines TRBV4-1 with TRBJ2-2; 8 nucleotides line up with TRBD2. V shed 0 bases, J shed 4 bases, and the junction held 13 bases outside the gene matches. The length of the CDR3 is 19 residues. In germline, CDR1 is MGHRA, CDR2 YSYEKL. CDR3 bases: TGCGCCAGCAGCCAAGAATCCACTAGCGGCCCCTTCAGCACCGGGGAGCTGTTTTTT. Protein: CASSQESTSGPFSTGELFF.

The chain joins TRBV6-4 to TRBJ1-2; TRBD1 agrees at 7 bases. Trimming at V came to 4 bases and at J to 1 base, leaving 6 bases not matched to a gene. The CDR3 is 15 residues long. Germline V lookup: CDR1 MRHNA, CDR2 SNTAGT. CDR3 region: CASSGDRDLNYGYTF. The CDR3 DNA is TGTGCCAGCAGTGGAGACAGGGACCTTAACTATGGCTACACCTTC.

V is TRBV4-3 and J is TRBJ2-3; D remains unclear. Trimming shortened V by 0 bases and J by 0 bases, and 4 bases separated the two germline ends. The CDR3 totals 14 residues. Germline V lookup: CDR1 LGHNA, CDR2 YSLEER. The CDR3 coding sequence is TGCGCCAGCAGCCAAGATCGGAGCACAGATACGCAGTATTTT. It codes for CASSQDRSTDTQYF.

V usage is TRBV19 and J usage is TRBJ1-6; the match to TRBD1 covers 10 bases. V trimming: 2 bases; J trimming: 8 bases; junction bases outside the gene matches: 3. This CDR3 is built from 15 residues. CDR1 is LNHDA, CDR2 SQIVND, per germline (reference sequence). CDR3 protein: CASSILGTGDSPLHF. For the CDR3, the DNA is TGTGCCAGTAGTATACTAGGGACAGGGGATTCACCCCTCCACTTT.